Listed below are T cell receptor beta chains from one sample, sequenced in a study of cytomegalovirus exposure and HLA in healthy donors. Sequencing was performed with immunoSEQ multiplex PCR; in TCRdb, only in-frame clones are kept and a portion is missing. The sample has more than 65,000 clones, 67% seen once. Sequencing input: PBMCs. These receptors all stem from a woman in her forties or fifties in good health and CMV-seropositive. Each CDR3 is given with its conserved first and last residue. A D gene is named only where the DNA matches it firmly. The size field is filled for only some rows; it gives once, few, many or a size class.

size: NA
length: 8
J: TRBJ2-1
V: TRBV6-1
D: NA
DNA: TGCGGAGTAAGTGAGCAGTTCTTC
CDR3: CGVSEQFF

size: few
length: 12
J: TRBJ2-7
V: TRBV11-3
D: NA
DNA: TGTGCCAGCAGCTTGCGGGGCACCGAGCAGTACTTC
CDR3: CASSLRGTEQYF

size: NA
length: 13
J: TRBJ1-6
V: TRBV7-9
D: NA
DNA: TGTGCCAGCAGCTTAGACAGGGATTCACCCCTCCACTTT
CDR3: CASSLDRDSPLHF

size: few
length: 15
J: TRBJ1-3
V: TRBV6-1
D: NA
DNA: TGTGCCAGCAGGGCGGGACTCATCTCTGGAAACACCATATATTTT
CDR3: CASRAGLISGNTIYF

size: NA
length: 14
J: TRBJ1-1
V: TRBV10-3
D: TRBD1
DNA: TGTGCCATCAGTGAGTATCCGGACAGGGCTGAAGCTTTCTTT
CDR3: CAISEYPDRAEAFF

size: once
length: 16
J: TRBJ1-1
V: TRBV19
D: TRBD1
DNA: TGTGCCAGTAGGATCGACAGGGGCGCGCCCGACGGTGAAGCTTTCTTT
CDR3: CASRIDRGAPDGEAFF

size: once
length: 13
J: TRBJ2-1
V: TRBV7-9
D: NA
DNA: TGTGCCAGCAGCGCTCCAGGGGTTGGGGAGCAGTTCTTC
CDR3: CASSAPGVGEQFF

size: large
length: 14
J: TRBJ2-2
V: TRBV5-4
D: NA
DNA: TGTGCCAGCAGCTTTACACCTAACACCGGGGAGCTGTTTTTT
CDR3: CASSFTPNTGELFF

size: few
length: 14
J: TRBJ2-7
V: TRBV29-1
D: NA
DNA: TGCAGCGTTGAAACCACAGGGATCTCCTACGAGCAGTACTTC
CDR3: CSVETTGISYEQYF

size: few
length: 14
J: TRBJ2-5
V: TRBV10-1
D: TRBD2
DNA: TGCGCCAGCAGTGAGCACGTAGCGGGGCGGACCCAGTACTTC
CDR3: CASSEHVAGRTQYF

size: few
length: 15
J: TRBJ2-7
V: TRBV11-2
D: NA
DNA: TGTGCCAGCAGCTTAGATCGCCTGGCGGAGCACGAGCAGTACTTC
CDR3: CASSLDRLAEHEQYF

size: NA
length: 14
J: TRBJ1-5
V: TRBV19
D: NA
DNA: TGTGCCAGTAGTATCTCTGGAGGGTGGCAGCCCCAGCATTTT
CDR3: CASSISGGWQPQHF

size: NA
length: 14
J: TRBJ2-1
V: TRBV28
D: TRBD2
DNA: TGTGCCAGCAGTTTAACTAGCGGGTACAATGAGCAGTTCTTC
CDR3: CASSLTSGYNEQFF

size: NA
length: 13
J: TRBJ2-5
V: TRBV5-4
D: NA
DNA: TGTGCCAGCAGCGCGGGACAGCAAGAGACCCAGTACTTC
CDR3: CASSAGQQETQYF

size: NA
length: 12
J: TRBJ2-7
V: TRBV7-9
D: NA
DNA: TGTGCCAGCAGCCGAGGTGGTGGTGAGCAGTACTTC
CDR3: CASSRGGGEQYF

size: few
length: 15
J: TRBJ1-5
V: TRBV5-6
D: NA
DNA: TGTGCCAGCAGTCTGACAGCTTATAGCAATCAGCCCCAGCATTTT
CDR3: CASSLTAYSNQPQHF

size: once
length: 11
J: TRBJ1-1
V: TRBV20-1
D: NA
DNA: TGCAGTGCCTCAAAGACAGTGTGGGCTTTCTTT
CDR3: CSASKTVWAFF

size: NA
length: 12
J: TRBJ2-7
V: TRBV14
D: TRBD1
DNA: TGTGCCAGCAGACAGGGGACATCGGAGCAGTACTTC
CDR3: CASRQGTSEQYF

size: few
length: 12
J: TRBJ2-1
V: TRBV10-3
D: NA
DNA: TGTGCCATCAGTTTTGCGAACAATGAGCAGTTCTTC
CDR3: CAISFANNEQFF

size: NA
length: 14
J: TRBJ1-4
V: TRBV7-9
D: NA
DNA: TGTGCCAGCAGCTCCAGACAGATGAATGAAAAACTGTTTTTT
CDR3: CASSSRQMNEKLFF

size: NA
length: 15
J: TRBJ2-1
V: TRBV2
D: TRBD2
DNA: TGTGCCAGCAGTGAAGAGGTAGCGGGGATTAATGAGCAGTTCTTC
CDR3: CASSEEVAGINEQFF

size: NA
length: 14
J: TRBJ1-6
V: TRBV2
D: NA
DNA: TGTGCCAGCAGTGAATATCAGGGGAATTCACCCCTCCACTTT
CDR3: CASSEYQGNSPLHF

size: NA
length: 20
J: TRBJ2-1
V: TRBV7-3
D: TRBD2
DNA: TGTGCCAGCAGCGCCCTCCGGGACAGGGATGGACTAGCGGGGTACAATGAGCAGTTCTTC
CDR3: CASSALRDRDGLAGYNEQFF

size: NA
length: 17
J: TRBJ2-5
V: TRBV4-1
D: TRBD1
DNA: TGCGCCAGCAGCCAGGGGTACCGGGACAGGAACCAAGAGACCCAGTACTTC
CDR3: CASSQGYRDRNQETQYF

size: NA
length: 16
J: TRBJ2-2
V: TRBV4-1
D: TRBD2
DNA: TGCGCCAGCAGCCATATAGCGGGGCGGGACACCGGGGAGCTGTTTTTT
CDR3: CASSHIAGRDTGELFF

size: NA
length: 18
J: TRBJ2-3
V: TRBV10-3
D: TRBD1
DNA: TGTGCCATCAGTGAGTCAGAATCTCCGAGACAGGGGGCTTATACGCAGTATTTT
CDR3: CAISESESPRQGAYTQYF

size: NA
length: 12
J: TRBJ2-2
V: TRBV5-5
D: NA
DNA: TGTGCCAGCAGCTTTCCTACCGGGGAGCTGTTTTTT
CDR3: CASSFPTGELFF

size: NA
length: 15
J: TRBJ1-3
V: TRBV7-7
D: NA
DNA: TGTGCCAGCAGCTTAGGCTGGGGGGAAGGAAACACCATATATTTT
CDR3: CASSLGWGEGNTIYF